A single sample is the source of the 25 T cell receptor beta chains below, sequenced in a study of shared clonotypes between healthy human individuals. Assay: immunoSEQ multiplex PCR; the TCRdb copy retains only in-frame clones and omits some. The sample includes roughly 1,000,000 clones, about 80% of them seen just once. Sequences were obtained from memory CD4+ T cells from PBMCs. The subset is: CD45RA-negative fraction. These receptors were collected from a man between 18 and 35 years old in good health. Some clones in this sample may be carry-over from other donors' samples.

The chain joins TRBV25-1 to TRBJ2-4; 11 nucleotides align to TRBD1. This CDR3 has 13 amino acids. Germline V gene sequence: CDR1 MGHDK, CDR2 SYGVNS. The junction had 6 bases not matched to a gene; V was cut back by 5 bases and J by 12 bases. The CDR3 DNA sequence: TGTGCCAGCAGTAGTGTTGGACAGGGGGCTCAGTACTTC. It is translated as CASSSVGQGAQYF.

The chain carries TRBV5-4 and TRBJ2-2; D possibly matches TRBD1 or TRBD2 (6 bases each). Per germline, CDR1 SGHNT and CDR2 YYREEE (reference sequence). The V gene lost 1 base and the J gene lost 4 bases, with 11 bases spanning the gap. The CDR3 runs 15 residues. Here the CDR3 reads CASSLQGRSTGELFF. CDR3 DNA sequence: TGTGCCAGCAGCTTGCAGGGGAGGAGCACCGGGGAGCTGTTTTTT.

Concerning this clone: Other DNA sequences of this sample code for an identical CDR3. The chain uses TRBV2 and TRBJ2-2, with D possibly called TRBD1 or TRBD2 (5 bases each). Trimming removed 6 bases at V and 2 bases at J, with 7 bases between. The germline CDR1 and CDR2 sequences are SNHLY and FYNNEI. This CDR3 is built from 13 residues. For the CDR3, the DNA is TGTGCCAGCAGCGGGACCAACACCGGGGAGCTGTTTTTT. It translates to CASSGTNTGELFF.

This chain links TRBV28 with TRBJ1-2; a weak D match, TRBD1 (5 bases). The CDR3 has 13 residues. The V gene lost 5 bases and the J gene lost 4 bases, with 11 bases spanning the gap. Germline V gene sequence: CDR1 MDHEN, CDR2 SYDVKM. The CDR3 is CASSRGTGYGYTF. The CDR3 DNA is TGTGCCAGCAGTAGAGGGACTGGCTATGGCTACACCTTC.

The chain recombines TRBV2 with TRBJ2-7, with 7 bases fitting TRBD1. CDR3 size: 13 residues. The V and J ends lost 7 bases and 2 bases, in that order; junction bases with no gene match: 5. Germline CDR1 and CDR2: SNHLY and FYNNEI. The CDR3 coding sequence is TGTGCCAGCACCCCGGGACAGACCTACGAGCAGTACTTC. Protein sequence: CASTPGQTYEQYF.

V is TRBV6-1 and J is TRBJ1-4, with D perhaps TRBD1 (6 bases). V was shortened by 9 bases and J by 3 bases, with 11 bases between the two germline ends. The CDR3 covers 13 residues. From germline, CDR1 is MNHNS and CDR2 SASEGT. The CDR3 DNA sequence: TGTGCCAGTACAGGGTTTGCTAATGAAAAACTGTTTTTT. Protein sequence: CASTGFANEKLFF.

This clone was detected once. This chain joins TRBV28 and TRBJ2-5, with a weak D call TRBD2 (7 bases). Germline V lookup: CDR1 MDHEN, CDR2 SYDVKM. CDR3 length: 16 residues. The V gene lost 5 bases and the J gene lost 4 bases, with 20 bases spanning the gap. The DNA of the CDR3 is TGTGCCAGCAGTCTTTCCGGGGGGCGCCGCCGAGAGACCCAGTACTTC. The encoded protein is CASSLSGGRRRETQYF.

V is TRBV9 and J is TRBJ2-7, with 8 bases aligning to TRBD2. The CDR3 runs 14 residues. Unmatched junction bases numbered 1, after V lost 0 bases and J lost 2 bases. Germline V lookup: CDR1 SGDLS, CDR2 YYNGEE. The CDR3 sequence is CASSVVGLAYEQYF. In nucleotides, the CDR3 is TGTGCCAGCAGCGTAGTGGGACTAGCCTACGAGCAGTACTTC.

The table lists this clone with a count of one. This chain uses TRBV7-3 with TRBJ2-1; 13 bases map to TRBD2. Germline V CDR1 and CDR2: SGHTA, FQGTGA. The CDR3 consists of 15 residues. J lost 5 bases, V lost 7 bases, and 5 bases had no gene match. The CDR3 DNA reads as TGTGCCAGCAAAAAGGGACTAGCGGGAAACAATGAGCAGTTCTTC. Its protein product is CASKKGLAGNNEQFF. The whole variable domain, filled in from reference TRBV7-3 and TRBJ2-1, reads GAGVSQTPSNKVTEKGKYVELRCDPISGHTALYWYRQSLGQGPEFLIYFQGTGAADDSGLPNDRFFAVRPEGSVSTLKIQRTERGDSAVYLCASKKGLAGNNEQFFGPGTRLTVL.

This clone was seen a few times. CDR3 sequence: CAISESQGLGTQETQYF. The CDR3 bases are TGTGCCATCAGTGAGTCACAGGGGTTGGGAACACAAGAGACCCAGTACTTC. This rearrangement joins TRBV10-3 to TRBJ2-5; 7 bases line up with TRBD1. V lost 0 bases to trimming and J lost 2 bases; unmatched junction nucleotides: 9. The length of the CDR3 is 17 residues. CDR1 and CDR2 (germline): ENHRY, SYGVKD.

V is TRBV5-1 and J is TRBJ2-2, with TRBD2 matching over 7 bases. Germline-derived CDR1 and CDR2 are SGHRS and YFSETQ. V lost 2 bases and J lost 4; bases outside the gene matches: 5. CDR3 length equals 15 residues. CDR3 nucleotides: TGCGCCAGCAGCTTAGGGGCTAGCGGCACCGGGGAGCTGTTTTTT. This gives the protein CASSLGASGTGELFF.

This chain joins TRBV6-6 and TRBJ1-3, with 8 bases identical to TRBD1. V gave up 6 bases and J gave up 4 bases; unmatched junction bases: 2. The CDR3 extends over 13 amino acids. Germline CDR1 and CDR2: MNHNY and SVGAGI (reference sequence). In DNA form, the CDR3 reads TGTGCCAGCAGCCGGGACAGGGGAAACACCATATATTTT. It translates to CASSRDRGNTIYF.

This clone has more than one count but fewer than ten. The DNA of the CDR3 is TGTGCCAGCAGCCAAGACCGGAGACAGCCCCAGCATTTT. This codes for CASSQDRRQPQHF. The rearrangement uses TRBV14 and TRBJ1-5, with D uncertain. Germline V gene data show CDR1 as SGHDN and CDR2 as FVKESK. Trimming left V 0 bases short and J 7 bases short, with 7 bases between. This CDR3 is built from 13 residues. The full variable domain, with the rest looked up from reference TRBV14 and TRBJ1-5, is EAGVTQFPSHSVIEKGQTVTLRCDPISGHDNLYWYRRVMGKEIKFLLHFVKESKQDESGMPNNRFLAERTGGTYSTLKVQPAELEDSGVYFCASSQDRRQPQHFGDGTRLSIL.

The V gene is TRBV27, the J gene TRBJ2-5; TRBD1 matches 7 bases. Germline loops: CDR1 MNHEY, CDR2 SMNVEV (reference sequence). The CDR3 runs to 13 residues. V shed 6 bases, J shed 2 bases, and the junction held 3 bases outside the gene matches. The CDR3 region has the DNA TGTGCCAGCAGGGGACAGTGGCAAGAGACCCAGTACTTC. Translation: CASRGQWQETQYF.

The V and J genes are TRBV5-4 and TRBJ1-1; 7 bases fit TRBD1. Losses at the gene ends were 7 bases for V and 5 bases for J; bases not matched to a gene: 8. CDR1 and CDR2 (germline): SGHNT, YYREEE (reference sequence). The CDR3 sequence is 13 residues long. The DNA of the CDR3 is TGTGCCAGCTCAGGGGGGGGGAGGACTGAAGCTTTCTTT. The encoded protein is CASSGGGRTEAFF.

The chain recombines TRBV5-4 with TRBJ2-7; D is perhaps TRBD2 (5 bases). V lost 5 bases and J lost 0, with 12 bases in between. This CDR3 has 14 residues. CDR1 is SGHNT, CDR2 YYREEE, per germline (reference sequence). The CDR3 DNA reads as TGTGCCAGCAGTTCTGGCGGGTACTCCTACGAGCAGTACTTC. As protein: CASSSGGYSYEQYF.

Concerning this clone: This same CDR3 is encoded by further DNA sequences in the sample. The chain employs TRBV11-2 and TRBJ2-5; D remains unclear. Germline V gene data show CDR1 as SGHAT and CDR2 as FQNNGV. This CDR3 has 11 amino acids. V was trimmed by 1 base and J by 4 bases, leaving 1 base between them. The CDR3 spells CASSLGETQYF. For the CDR3, the DNA is TGTGCCAGCAGCTTAGGAGAGACCCAGTACTTC.

The chain carries TRBV20-1 and TRBJ2-3; D uncertain. The germline CDR1 and CDR2 sequences are DFQATT and SNEGSKA (reference sequence). This CDR3 contains 10 residues. V lost 3 bases and J 6 bases, leaving 4 bases between the germline ends. The CDR3, as DNA: TGCAGTGCTAGTGAGGATACGCAGTATTTT. Protein sequence: CSASEDTQYF.

The chain combines TRBV11-3 with TRBJ2-1; D remains unclear. The V and J ends lost 5 bases and 1 base respectively, with 9 bases between them. The CDR3 consists of 14 residues. CDR1 is SGHNT, CDR2 YENEEA, per germline. CDR3 sequence reads: CASSQDQSYNEQFF. The CDR3 DNA sequence: TGTGCCAGCAGCCAAGATCAGTCCTACAATGAGCAGTTCTTC.

The chain uses TRBV11-1 and TRBJ2-7; D is possibly TRBD1 (6 bases). CDR3 size: 13 residues. Germline V lookup: CDR1 SGHAT, CDR2 FQDESV (reference sequence). V was clipped by 7 bases and J by 0 bases, with 10 bases between them. Here the CDR3 DNA reads TGTGCCAGCAACCCCAGGGGCTCCTACGAGCAGTACTTC. Amino acids: CASNPRGSYEQYF.

This chain uses TRBV27 with TRBJ1-5; D uncertain. V shed 5 bases and J shed 4 bases, with 15 bases lying between them. CDR3 length: 15 amino acids. Looked up from germline, CDR1 is MNHEY and CDR2 is SMNVEV (reference sequence). The CDR3 here is CASSRDPRLNQPQHF. CDR3 bases: TGTGCCAGCAGTCGTGATCCCCGACTGAATCAGCCCCAGCATTTT.

The chain couples TRBV4-1 to TRBJ2-3; TRBD2 is a possible D gene (6 bases). The V gene lost 3 bases and the J gene lost 2 bases, with 21 bases spanning the gap. The CDR3 is 18 amino acids. Germline V gene lookup returns CDR1 MGHRA and CDR2 YSYEKL. This CDR3 reads CASSQAVGLVISTDTQYF. The CDR3 DNA is TGCGCCAGCAGCCAGGCAGTGGGACTCGTTATTTCCACAGATACGCAGTATTTT.

This chain links TRBV7-9 with TRBJ2-1; D uncertain. The germline gives CDR1 SEHNR, CDR2 FQNEAQ (reference sequence). Trimming cost V 2 bases and J 5 bases, with 13 bases left between them. The CDR3 loop spans 15 amino acids. CDR3 sequence (DNA): TGTGCCAGCAGCTTATATAGGGAAACCCACAATGAGCAGTTCTTC. Translating gives CASSLYRETHNEQFF.

This rearrangement joins TRBV18 to TRBJ2-5, with 8 nucleotides matching TRBD2. Per germline, CDR1 KGHSH and CDR2 LQKENI. After removal of 0 bases from V and 2 bases from J, the junction contained 11 bases not matched to a gene. The CDR3 has 18 amino acids. In DNA form, the CDR3 reads TGTGCCAGCTCACCACCGAGGATTCCGGGGGGGCCTCAAGAGACCCAGTACTTC. It codes for CASSPPRIPGGPQETQYF.

The chain uses TRBV7-2 and TRBJ1-1; no definite D call. CDR1 is SGHTA, CDR2 FQGNSA, per germline. V was cut by 1 base and J by 11 bases, with 11 bases left in between. The CDR3 is made up of 12 amino acids. DNA of the CDR3: TGTGCCAGCAGCTTAGTCGGCCGGTCGGCTTTCTTT. Residues: CASSLVGRSAFF.